The TCR beta chain described here comes from a study of Graves' ophthalmopathy and Graves' hyperthyroidism. The CDR3 spans 11 residues. Looked up from germline, CDR1 is LNHDA and CDR2 is SQIVND (reference sequence). The V gene lost 3 bases and the J gene lost 10 bases, with 7 bases spanning the gap. Researchers took RNA transcripts and amplified TCR beta CDR3 regions from them. In the first round, RT-PCR was carried out with HTBI primers, and a multiplex PCR formed the second round. A single record per CDR3 protein comes from TCRdb applying MiXCR to the multiplex PCR reads. The data show around 660,000 distinct CDR3 sequences, over 40% seen once. Comments on this clonotype: The antigen remains undetermined.

CAS ≥3, NOSPECS ≥4, moderate-to-severe activity and duration under 3 months marked donors with ophthalmopathy. A diagnosis was made from clinical symptoms together with serum thyroxine, TRAb, thyroid ultrasound and orbital computed tomography. Notes on the study in general: Most thyroid clonotypes expanded beyond 0.001 frequency were also found in blood.

Sequenced material: peripheral blood. This sequence was found in an adult man with Graves' ophthalmopathy. This rearrangement joins TRBV19 to TRBJ2-1; no definite D call. CDR3 bases: TGTGCCAGTAGTATCGACACCGAGCAGTTCTTC. Amino acid sequence: CASSIDTEQFF. Drawing the rest from reference TRBV19 and TRBJ2-1, the complete variable domain is DGGITQSPKYLFRKEGQNVTLSCEQNLNHDAMYWYRQDPGQGLRLIYYSQIVNDFQKGDIAEGYSVSREKKESFPLTVTSAQKNPTAFYLCASSIDTEQFFGPGTRLTVL.